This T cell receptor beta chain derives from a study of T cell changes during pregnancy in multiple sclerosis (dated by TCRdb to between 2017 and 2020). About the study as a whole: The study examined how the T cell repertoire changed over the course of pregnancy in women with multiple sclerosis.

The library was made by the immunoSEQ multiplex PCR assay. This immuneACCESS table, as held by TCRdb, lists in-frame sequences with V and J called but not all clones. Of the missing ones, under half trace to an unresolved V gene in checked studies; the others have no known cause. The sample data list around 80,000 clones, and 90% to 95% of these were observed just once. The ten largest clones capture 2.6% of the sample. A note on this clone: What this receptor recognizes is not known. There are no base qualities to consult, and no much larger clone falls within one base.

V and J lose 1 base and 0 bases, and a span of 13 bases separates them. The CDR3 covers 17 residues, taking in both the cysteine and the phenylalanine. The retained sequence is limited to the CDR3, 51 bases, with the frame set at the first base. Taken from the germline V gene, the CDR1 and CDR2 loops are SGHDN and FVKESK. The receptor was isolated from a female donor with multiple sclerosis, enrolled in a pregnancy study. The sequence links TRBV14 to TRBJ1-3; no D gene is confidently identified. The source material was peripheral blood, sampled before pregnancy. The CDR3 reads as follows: CASSQGLRLSSGNTIYF. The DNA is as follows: TGTGCCAGCAGCCAAGGTTTGAGACTCAGCTCTGGAAACACCATATATTTT.